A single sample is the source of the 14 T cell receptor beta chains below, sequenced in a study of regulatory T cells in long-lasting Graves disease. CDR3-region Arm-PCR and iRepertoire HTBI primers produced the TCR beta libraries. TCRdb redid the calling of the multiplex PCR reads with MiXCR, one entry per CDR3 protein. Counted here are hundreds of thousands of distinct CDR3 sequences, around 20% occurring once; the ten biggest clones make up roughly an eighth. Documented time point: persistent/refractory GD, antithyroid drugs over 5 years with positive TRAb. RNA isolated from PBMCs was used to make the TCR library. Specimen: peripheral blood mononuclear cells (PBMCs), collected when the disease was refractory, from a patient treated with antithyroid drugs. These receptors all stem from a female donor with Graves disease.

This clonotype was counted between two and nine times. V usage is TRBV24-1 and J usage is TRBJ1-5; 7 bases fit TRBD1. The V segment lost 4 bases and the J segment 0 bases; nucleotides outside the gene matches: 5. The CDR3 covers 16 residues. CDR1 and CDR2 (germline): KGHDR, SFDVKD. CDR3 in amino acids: CATSDPGTDSNQPQHF. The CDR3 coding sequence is TGTGCCACCAGTGACCCCGGGACAGATAGCAATCAGCCCCAGCATTTT.

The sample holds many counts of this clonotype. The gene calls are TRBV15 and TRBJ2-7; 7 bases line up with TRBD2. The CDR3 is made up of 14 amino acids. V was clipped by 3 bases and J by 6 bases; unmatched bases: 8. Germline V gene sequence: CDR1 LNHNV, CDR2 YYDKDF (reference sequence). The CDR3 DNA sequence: TGTGCCACCAGCAGGCTCTCGAGCGGGACCGAGCAGTACTTC. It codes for CATSRLSSGTEQYF. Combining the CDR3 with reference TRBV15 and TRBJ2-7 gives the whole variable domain DAMVIQNPRYQVTQFGKPVTLSCSQTLNHNVMYWYQQKSSQAPKLLFHYYDKDFNNEADTPDNFQSRRPNTSFCFLDIRSPGLGDTAMYLCATSRLSSGTEQYFGPGTRLTVT.

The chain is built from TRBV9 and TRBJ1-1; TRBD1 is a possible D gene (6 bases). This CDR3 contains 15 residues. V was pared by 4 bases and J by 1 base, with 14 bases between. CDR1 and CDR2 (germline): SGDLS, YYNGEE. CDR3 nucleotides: TGTGCCAGCAGCCCCAGGACAGAGAAGAACACTGAAGCTTTCTTT. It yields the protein CASSPRTEKNTEAFF.

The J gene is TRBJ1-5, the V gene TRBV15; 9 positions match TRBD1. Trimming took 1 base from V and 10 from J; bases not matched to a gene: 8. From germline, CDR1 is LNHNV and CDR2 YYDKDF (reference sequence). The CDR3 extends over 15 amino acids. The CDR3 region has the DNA TGTGCCACCAGCAGAGCTTGGACAGGGGATGATCCCCAGCATTTT. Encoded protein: CATSRAWTGDDPQHF.

The DNA for the CDR3 is TGTGCCAGCAGTTACTCAACAGGGGGAAATTCACCCCTCCACTTT. It is translated as CASSYSTGGNSPLHF. V gene TRBV6-5 combines with J gene TRBJ1-6; 8 bases line up with TRBD1. The CDR3 is made up of 15 amino acids. The J segment lost 7 bases and the V segment lost 0 bases, leaving 2 bases of the junction unmatched. Germline assignment: CDR1 MNHEY and CDR2 SVGAGI.

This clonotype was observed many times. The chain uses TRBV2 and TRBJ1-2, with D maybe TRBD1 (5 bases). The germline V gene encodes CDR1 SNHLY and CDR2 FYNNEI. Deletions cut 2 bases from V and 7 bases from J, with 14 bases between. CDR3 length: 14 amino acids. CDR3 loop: CASSENRREAGYTF. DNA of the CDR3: TGTGCCAGCAGTGAAAACAGGAGGGAGGCTGGCTACACCTTC.

The CDR3 sequence: CATSDTGTVTDTQYF. The CDR3 nucleotides are TGTGCCACCAGTGACACCGGGACGGTCACAGATACGCAGTATTTT. This chain connects TRBV24-1 to TRBJ2-3, with D perhaps assigned TRBD1 or TRBD2 (5 bases each). Germline V gene lookup returns CDR1 KGHDR and CDR2 SFDVKD. V was pared by 4 bases and J by 2 bases, with 12 bases between. The CDR3 is made up of 15 amino acids.

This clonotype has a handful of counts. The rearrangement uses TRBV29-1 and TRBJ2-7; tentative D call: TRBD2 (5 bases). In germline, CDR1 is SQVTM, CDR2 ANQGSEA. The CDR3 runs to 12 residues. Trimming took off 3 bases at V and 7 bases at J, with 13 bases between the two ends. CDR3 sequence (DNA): TGCAGCGTTGAGGAAGGAACGGGGGAGCAGTACTTC. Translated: CSVEEGTGEQYF.

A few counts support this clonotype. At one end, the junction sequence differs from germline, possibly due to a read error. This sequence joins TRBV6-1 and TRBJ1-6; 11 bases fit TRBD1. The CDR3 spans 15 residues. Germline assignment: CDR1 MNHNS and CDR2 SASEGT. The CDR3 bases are TGTGCCAACAGTGCTGGGACAGGGGGTAATTCACCCCTCCACTTT. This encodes CANSAGTGGNSPLHF.

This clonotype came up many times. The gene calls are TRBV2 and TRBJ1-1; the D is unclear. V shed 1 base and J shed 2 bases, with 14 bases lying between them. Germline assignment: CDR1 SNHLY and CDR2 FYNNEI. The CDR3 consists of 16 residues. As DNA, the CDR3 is TGTGCCAGCAGTGAAGACGGTATCCAGGAAAACACTGAAGCTTTCTTT. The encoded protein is CASSEDGIQENTEAFF. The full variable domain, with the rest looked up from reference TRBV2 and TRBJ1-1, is EPEVTQTPSHQVTQMGQEVILRCVPISNHLYFYWYRQILGQKVEFLVSFYNNEISEKSEIFDDQFSVERPDGSNFTLKIRSTKLEDSAMYFCASSEDGIQENTEAFFGQGTRLTVV.

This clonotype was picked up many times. CDR3 in DNA: TGTGCCAGCAGTGAAAGCCGGGGGGACTATGGCTACACCTTC. Its protein product is CASSESRGDYGYTF. J is TRBJ1-2 and V is TRBV25-1; D is perhaps TRBD1 (5 bases). Germline lookup yields CDR1 MGHDK and CDR2 SYGVNS. Trimming took 2 bases from V and 3 from J, leaving 10 bases between them. This CDR3 contains 14 residues.

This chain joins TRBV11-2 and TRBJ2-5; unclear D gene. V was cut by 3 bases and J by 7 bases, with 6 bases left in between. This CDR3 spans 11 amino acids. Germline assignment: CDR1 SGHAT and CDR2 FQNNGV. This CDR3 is CASSFLRTQYF. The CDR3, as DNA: TGTGCCAGCAGCTTTCTGAGGACCCAGTACTTC.

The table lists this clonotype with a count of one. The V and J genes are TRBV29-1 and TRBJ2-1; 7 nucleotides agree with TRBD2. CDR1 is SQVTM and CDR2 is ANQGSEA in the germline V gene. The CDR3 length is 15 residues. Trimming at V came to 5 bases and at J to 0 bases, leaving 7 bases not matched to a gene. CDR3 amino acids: CSVPDRGSSYNEQFF. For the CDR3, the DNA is TGCAGCGTTCCCGACCGCGGGAGCTCCTACAATGAGCAGTTCTTC.

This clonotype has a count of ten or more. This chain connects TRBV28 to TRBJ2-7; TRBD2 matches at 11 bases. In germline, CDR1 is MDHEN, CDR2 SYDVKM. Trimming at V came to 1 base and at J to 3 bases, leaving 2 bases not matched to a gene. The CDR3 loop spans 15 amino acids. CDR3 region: CASSLSLAGVYEQYF. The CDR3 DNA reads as TGTGCCAGCAGTTTATCACTAGCGGGAGTCTACGAGCAGTACTTC.